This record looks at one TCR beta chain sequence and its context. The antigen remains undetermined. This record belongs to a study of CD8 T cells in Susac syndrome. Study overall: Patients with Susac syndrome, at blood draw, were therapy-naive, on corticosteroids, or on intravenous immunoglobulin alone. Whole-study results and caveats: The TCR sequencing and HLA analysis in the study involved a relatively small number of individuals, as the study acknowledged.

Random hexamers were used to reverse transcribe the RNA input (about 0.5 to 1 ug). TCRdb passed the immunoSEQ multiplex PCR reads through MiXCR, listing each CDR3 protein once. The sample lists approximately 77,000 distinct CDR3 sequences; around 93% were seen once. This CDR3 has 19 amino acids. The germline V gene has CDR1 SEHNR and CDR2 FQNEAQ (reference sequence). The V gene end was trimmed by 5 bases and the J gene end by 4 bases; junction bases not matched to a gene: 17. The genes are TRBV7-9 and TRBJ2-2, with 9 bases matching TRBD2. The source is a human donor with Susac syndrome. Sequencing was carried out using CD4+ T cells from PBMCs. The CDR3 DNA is TGTGCCAGCAGCGACCCCCCCGGGACTAGCAAGTGGGGCACCGGGGAGCTGTTTTTT. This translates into CASSDPPGTSKWGTGELFF.